This T cell receptor beta chain was profiled in a study of blood T cell repertoires in COVID-19. In the study overall: PBMCs, B-cell-depleted T cells, or T cells provided the cDNA or gDNA that made up the material.

CDR3 length: 11 residues. V was clipped by 6 bases and J by 6 bases, with 11 bases between them. The germline V gene encodes CDR1 DFQATT and CDR2 SNEGSKA (reference sequence). In the authors' methods: Amplification of reference gene primers provided the estimated nucleated cell counts. Assay used: immunoSEQ multiplex PCR; TCRdb lists only in-frame clones, some missing. D and trimming come from the DNA, and the V and J calls and clone size come from that table. The sample includes some 250,000 clones, 80% to 90% seen only once; the top ten take around 7.2%. The chain has TRBV20-1 and TRBJ1-2, with D hard to call. Specimen: peripheral blood. The receptor comes from a woman older than 75 with COVID-19, enrolled during active disease. CDR3 sequence (DNA): TGCAGTGCCGGGTTGGAGCATGGCTACACCTTC. Translation gives CSAGLEHGYTF.